The next 32 T cell receptor beta chains were all read from a single sample in a study of T cells expressing NK-cell markers. TCRdb re-called the 5' RACE reads; every CDR3 protein appears as one record, without DNA. The listing records 250,000 or so distinct CDR3 sequences. The sequenced sample consisted of blood T cells: a sorted CD56 or NKG2C T cell subset, CD4+ or CD8+ T cells, or bulk PBMC T cells (not recorded which). The receptors were gathered from a woman between 18 and 69 years old in good health.

This chain's CDR3 is CSAPPRGGGKSTQYF. V usage is TRBV20-1 and J usage is TRBJ2-3; TCRdb designates TRBD1, a call that cannot be tested without DNA. The CDR3 length is 15 residues. Germline values: CDR1 DFQATT, CDR2 SNEGSKA (reference sequence).

CDR3: CSALTSGEQFF. This rearrangement joins TRBV29-1 to TRBJ2-1; the TCRdb call, TRBD2, lacks DNA for checking. Germline CDR1 reads SQVTM; CDR2 reads ANQGSEA. The CDR3 runs to 11 residues.

The chain is built from TRBV7-9 and TRBJ1-2; TCRdb indicates TRBD1, and absent DNA this call remains unverified. CDR3 length: 14 residues. Germline V gives CDR1 SEHNR, CDR2 FQNEAQ (reference sequence). CDR3: CASSLRGRGYGYTF.

The chain is built from TRBV7-9 and TRBJ1-6. Germline-derived CDR1 and CDR2 are SEHNR and FQNEAQ (reference sequence). This CDR3 has 13 amino acids. The chain's CDR3 is CASSFNGDSPLHF.

The J gene is TRBJ1-5, the V gene TRBV11-2. Germline CDR1 reads SGHAT; CDR2 reads FQNNGV. The length of the CDR3 is 13 residues. The CDR3 sequence is CASSLFHGGPQHF. Looking up the rest from reference TRBV11-2 and TRBJ1-5 gives the full variable domain: EAGVAQSPRYKIIEKRQSVAFWCNPISGHATLYWYQQILGQGPKLLIQFQNNGVVDDSQLPKDRFSAERLKGVDSTLKIQPAKLEDSAVYLCASSLFHGGPQHFGDGTRLSIL.

The chain links TRBV7-2 to TRBJ2-1. Germline CDR1 is SGHTA and CDR2 is FQGNSA. This CDR3 is built from 15 residues. CDR3: CASSLGTRPYNEQFF.

The chain couples TRBV7-3 to TRBJ1-3; TCRdb designates TRBD1, a call that cannot be tested without DNA. The CDR3 sequence is 16 residues long. Germline CDR1 and CDR2: SGHTA and FQGTGA. The CDR3: CASSPSGGVSGNTIYF.

The CDR3 spells CSALKRTSYNEQFF. The chain is built from TRBV20-1 and TRBJ2-1. CDR1 is DFQATT and CDR2 is SNEGSKA in the germline V gene (reference sequence). The CDR3 has 14 residues.

The V call is TRBV12-3 or TRBV12-4, the J call TRBJ1-5; there is no DNA to check the TCRdb D call of TRBD1. The CDR3 has 14 amino acids. The CDR3 is CASLKRQVNQPQHF.

The CDR3 protein is CASGALGNEQFF. The chain links TRBV28 to TRBJ2-1; TCRdb reports TRBD2, a call that lacks DNA to check it against. Germline CDR1 MDHEN, CDR2 SYDVKM. This CDR3 spans 12 amino acids.

The gene calls are TRBV20-1 and TRBJ2-1; TCRdb lists TRBD2, though no DNA is available to test this call. Germline V lookup: CDR1 DFQATT, CDR2 SNEGSKA (reference sequence). This CDR3 is built from 16 residues. CDR3 in amino acids: CSARVLLTSGRHEQFF.

V is TRBV20-1 and J is TRBJ1-5. This CDR3 contains 13 residues. Germline loops: CDR1 DFQATT, CDR2 SNEGSKA (reference sequence). CDR3 residues: CSARGEANQPQHF.

The J gene is TRBJ2-1, the V gene TRBV5-1; the D call of TRBD2 rests on TCRdb alone, since no DNA is present to check it. Germline values: CDR1 SGHRS, CDR2 YFSETQ. The CDR3 spans 17 residues. The CDR3 loop is CASSLVLAGGFYNEQFF.

This rearrangement joins TRBV5-1 to TRBJ2-5. Germline V gene data show CDR1 as SGHRS and CDR2 as YFSETQ. This CDR3 is 15 amino acids long. This CDR3 reads CASSQQDPERETQYF.

The chain's CDR3 is CASSLGRGTGELFF. The genes are TRBV7-2 and TRBJ2-2; TCRdb names TRBD1, which stays unverified in the absence of DNA. Germline V gives CDR1 SGHTA, CDR2 FQGNSA. The CDR3 has 14 amino acids.

The rearrangement joins TRBV7-2 to TRBJ1-2. Per the germline V gene, CDR1 is SGHTA and CDR2 is FQGNSA. The CDR3 is 12 amino acids. This CDR3 reads CASSYFDYGYTF.

The V gene is TRBV3-1, the J gene TRBJ1-4; TCRdb's D call, TRBD1, is unchecked because there is no DNA. Germline CDR1 LGHDT, CDR2 YNNKEL (reference sequence). CDR3 length: 15 residues. The CDR3 spells CASSRAGTENEKLFF.

The chain uses TRBV4-3 and TRBJ2-1. The CDR3 spans 13 residues. The germline CDR1 and CDR2 sequences are LGHNA and YSLEER. This CDR3 reads CASSQDGSGEQFF.

The chain carries TRBV9 and TRBJ1-2. There are 16 residues in the CDR3. Germline lookup yields CDR1 SGDLS and CDR2 YYNGEE. CDR3 region: CASSVALRGDGYGYTF.

CDR3 sequence reads: CASRTGGDGYTF. The chain couples TRBV5-1 to TRBJ1-2; TCRdb outputs TRBD1, but without DNA this stays unchecked. Per the germline V gene, CDR1 is SGHRS and CDR2 is YFSETQ. The CDR3 is made up of 12 amino acids.

The J gene is TRBJ1-1, the V gene TRBV15; TCRdb selects TRBD1, and the lack of DNA leaves this call unchecked. CDR3 size: 14 residues. In germline, CDR1 is LNHNV, CDR2 YYDKDF (reference sequence). CDR3 residues: CATSRGQGATEAFF.

The V gene is TRBV7-9, the J gene TRBJ1-2. Germline V lookup: CDR1 SEHNR, CDR2 FQNEAQ (reference sequence). This CDR3 is 13 amino acids long. The CDR3 spells CASSPGTAGGYTF.

The chain combines TRBV5-1 with TRBJ1-1. The CDR3 length is 15 residues. Per germline, CDR1 SGHRS and CDR2 YFSETQ. This CDR3 is CASSPTTESNTEAFF. Full variable domain (rest looked up from reference TRBV5-1 and TRBJ1-1): KAGVTQTPRYLIKTRGQQVTLSCSPISGHRSVSWYQQTPGQGLQFLFEYFSETQRNKGNFPGRFSGRQFSNSRSEMNVSTLELGDSALYLCASSPTTESNTEAFFGQGTRLTVV.

The chain recombines TRBV18 with TRBJ2-1. The length of the CDR3 is 12 residues. Germline-derived CDR1 and CDR2 are KGHSH and LQKENI. The CDR3 region is CASSPRSGEQFF.

The chain has TRBV7-6 and TRBJ2-3; the TCRdb D gene call, TRBD2, has no DNA to confirm it. This CDR3 is built from 17 residues. The germline V gene encodes CDR1 SGHVS and CDR2 FNYEAQ. The CDR3 here is CASSPATAGEFRDTQYF.

The CDR3 reads CASSLLTDNEQFF. The V and J genes are TRBV3-1 and TRBJ2-1; TCRdb returns TRBD1, unconfirmable since there is no DNA. The CDR3 covers 13 residues. The V gene's germline CDR1 is LGHDT and CDR2 YNNKEL (reference sequence).

The V call is TRBV6-1, the J call TRBJ2-7; the D gene TCRdb calls, TRBD1, cannot be checked with no DNA. Germline V CDR1 and CDR2: MNHNS, SASEGT. The CDR3 is 14 amino acids. CDR3 loop: CASKTGASSYEQYF.

The rearrangement links TRBV6-1 to TRBJ2-5; without DNA, the TCRdb call of TRBD2 cannot be checked. This CDR3 has 17 residues. Germline V gene data show CDR1 as MNHNS and CDR2 as SASEGT. The chain's CDR3 is CASSPPPGLATQETQYF.

The chain carries TRBV5-1 and TRBJ1-2. Germline lookup yields CDR1 SGHRS and CDR2 YFSETQ. This CDR3 comprises 12 residues. CDR3 amino acids: CASSLGLAGYTF.

The V call is TRBV5-1, the J call TRBJ1-3. Germline CDR1 is SGHRS and CDR2 is YFSETQ. The CDR3 loop spans 15 amino acids. CDR3 loop: CASSPPSGSGNTIYF. The full variable domain, its missing parts supplied by reference TRBV5-1 and TRBJ1-3, is KAGVTQTPRYLIKTRGQQVTLSCSPISGHRSVSWYQQTPGQGLQFLFEYFSETQRNKGNFPGRFSGRQFSNSRSEMNVSTLELGDSALYLCASSPPSGSGNTIYFGEGSWLTVV.

This chain connects TRBV20-1 to TRBJ1-1. The CDR3 extends over 13 amino acids. The germline gives CDR1 DFQATT, CDR2 SNEGSKA (reference sequence). This chain's CDR3 is CSASRGGNTEAFF.

This rearrangement joins TRBV20-1 to TRBJ1-1. The germline CDR1 and CDR2 sequences are DFQATT and SNEGSKA (reference sequence). The CDR3 sequence is 14 residues long. CDR3 protein: CSARGTLMNTEAFF.